The clone carrying this T cell receptor beta chain was seen only a few times. What it binds is not known. Trimming took 9 bases from V and 0 from J, leaving 12 bases between them. Per the germline V gene, CDR1 is MNHNS and CDR2 is SASEGT. This CDR3 is 14 amino acids long. iRepertoire HTBI primers and Arm-PCR of CDR3 regions built TCR beta libraries. Under the authors' procedure: In the combined samples, 62 TRBV and 14 to 15 TRBJ segments were identified. TCRdb analysed the multiplex PCR reads with MiXCR anew, one entry per CDR3 protein. Here the V and J calls rest on TCRdb's processing, not on the authors' analysis. The data contain around 470,000 distinct CDR3 sequences, 11% to 15% of them seen just once; the ten biggest clones take up around a sixth. These data belong to a study of regulatory T cells in long-lasting Graves disease. Study results and caveats: Persistent disease preferred TRBV28, TRBJ1-2 and TRBJ2-5. Reduced TCR diversity was observed in persistent Graves' patients versus newly diagnosed patients.

Time point specified: newly diagnosed GD, antithyroid drugs for less than 3 months. The TCR library used RNA extracted from PBMCs. This sample was also put to use in a study of T cells in Graves' hyperthyroidism and ophthalmopathy.

The rearrangement links TRBV6-1 to TRBJ2-1; D gene unclear. The sample consisted of peripheral blood mononuclear cells (PBMCs), taken at new diagnosis, from a patient treated with antithyroid drugs. The receptor was isolated from a woman aged 45 to 65 with Graves disease. The CDR3 DNA reads as TGTGCCAGTCACGCCCCGAGCTCCTACAATGAGCAGTTCTTC. Its protein is CASHAPSSYNEQFF.